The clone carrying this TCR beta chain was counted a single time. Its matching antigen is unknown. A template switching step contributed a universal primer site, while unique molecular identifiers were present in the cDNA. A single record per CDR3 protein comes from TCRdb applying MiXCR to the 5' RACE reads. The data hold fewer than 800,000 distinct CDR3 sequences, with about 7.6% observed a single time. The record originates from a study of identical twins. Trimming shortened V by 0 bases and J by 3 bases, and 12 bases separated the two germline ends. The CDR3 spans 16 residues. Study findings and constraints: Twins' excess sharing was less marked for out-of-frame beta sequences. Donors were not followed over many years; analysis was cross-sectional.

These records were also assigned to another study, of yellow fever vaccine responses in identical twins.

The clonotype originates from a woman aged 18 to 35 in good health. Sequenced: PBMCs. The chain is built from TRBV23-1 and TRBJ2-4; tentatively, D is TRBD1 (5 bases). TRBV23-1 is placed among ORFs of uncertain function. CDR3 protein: CASSQSGPIGKNIQYF. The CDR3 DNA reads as TGCGCCAGCAGTCAATCGGGGCCAATAGGCAAAAACATTCAGTACTTC.